This T cell receptor (beta chain) emerged from a study of blood T cell repertoires in COVID-19 (dated by TCRdb to the early 2020s). With respect to the entire study: Samples covering the acute and convalescent phases of COVID-19 were provided by collaborators in the United States, Italy and Spain. The sample metadata nearly always contained a de-identified subject ID, COVID-19 status, age in years and sex. Where HLA class I and class II types were available, the types were taken from metadata supplied by the sample provider, not from assay-based typing. Samples were obtained from the ongoing ImmuneRACE study (first 160 participants) and from over a thousand subjects provided by 6 global collaborators. The material from the prospective study consisted of cDNA or gDNA derived from T cells, B-cell-depleted T cells, or PBMCs. The dataset comprised deeply sampled blood TCRbeta repertoires from subjects exposed to, actively infected with, or recovered from COVID-19. A freely available public database, intended as a resource for researchers studying the immune response to SARS-CoV-2, is where the repertoires were released.

The CDR3 holds 15 amino acids from the cysteine to the phenylalanine. Kept here is only the CDR3 DNA, which spans 45 bases and is read in frame from base 1. The V end loses 5 bases and the J end loses 1 base, and a stretch of 12 bases separates them. CDR1 and CDR2, per the germline V gene, are MDHEN and SYDVKM. Remarks on this clone: Its antigen has not been determined. No much larger clone exists at a distance of one base, and base qualities are not known.

In Seattle, one collaborating source enrolled patients while the infection was active and tracked those patients longitudinally over the course of disease. Each collaborating institution followed its own protocols to collect whole blood in K2EDTA tubes. For TCRbeta analysis, collaborator samples were shipped as frozen whole blood, as isolated PBMCs, or as DNA extracted from either sample type. TCRbeta CDR3 regions were amplified from genomic DNA by means of the immunoSEQ Assay, a bias-controlled multiplex PCR. The authors processed their data as follows. The number of nucleated cells in each sample was estimated by amplification of reference gene primers within the assay. Sequence reads were collapsed and filtered to measure the absolute abundance of every unique TCRbeta CDR3 rearrangement. For each sample, productive Simpson clonality was calculated by taking the square root of Simpson's diversity index across productive rearrangements. TCRdb obtained this table from immuneACCESS and retained in-frame rearrangements with V and J assigned. These tables miss some clones; where compared with another copy, unresolved V genes account for less than half of the shortfall, and the remainder is unexplained. The D gene and trimming were derived from the DNA, and the V and J assignments and clone size from that table. A total of about 250,000 clones appear in this sample, more than 75% of them only once. Jointly, the top ten make up 5.5% to 6% of the sample.

Findings and caveats that apply to the study as a whole: The amount of clinical and demographic metadata varied by source and participant and was provided uncurated.

Sample: peripheral blood. The receptor was isolated from an elderly woman with COVID-19, enrolled during active disease. Here the chain combines TRBV28 and TRBJ1-3, with the D gene not clear enough to name. The bases read TGTGCCAGCAGTCCGCGTGGAGGGTCTGGAAACACCATATATTTT. It encodes CASSPRGGSGNTIYF.